This record concerns one T cell receptor beta chain sequence. The trim removed 2 bases at V and 2 bases at J, leaving 8 bases unmatched. Germline loops: CDR1 LGHNA, CDR2 YSLEER. The CDR3 contains 18 residues. The record originates from a study of glioma-infiltrating T cells after dendritic cell vaccination. As for the study in general: Treatment, given 2003 to 2012, was autologous tumor lysate-pulsed dendritic cell vaccination. Dendritic cell vaccine was injected intradermally three times, biweekly.

Amplification used 60 V beta primers and 13 J beta primers. Here immunoSEQ multiplex PCR was the method, and the copy in TCRdb shows in-frame clones only, minus some. The data show roughly 62,000 clones, approximately 80% seen once. Time point in this sample: after dendritic cell vaccination, including at tumor progression/relapse. This chain uses TRBV4-3 with TRBJ1-6; 8 positions agree with TRBD1. Sequencing was performed on blood, taken after dendritic cell vaccination. This receptor was identified in a human donor with glioblastoma. The DNA for the CDR3 is TGCGCCAGCAGCCAAAGGACAGGGTTTGGGACCTATAATTCACCCCTCCACTTT. This codes for CASSQRTGFGTYNSPLHF.